Sequencing of this T cell receptor beta chain was carried out in a study of blood T cells in healthy people across ages. The CDR3 covers 13 residues. The germline V and J ends were trimmed by 7 bases and 4 bases, with 17 bases remaining between them. Germline V lookup: CDR1 DFQATT, CDR2 SNEGSKA (reference sequence). Primed by a sample-barcoded 5' primer and a J-beta primer mix, a second PCR proceeded for roughly 6 to 12 cycles. TCRdb itself ran the 5' RACE reads through MiXCR, one entry per CDR3 protein. This table holds approximately 960,000 distinct CDR3 sequences, just under 30% found once. Another study also made use of these data, one on T cells of mothers and their children.

This chain joins TRBV20-1 and TRBJ2-7, with D tentatively TRBD1 or TRBD2 (5 bases each). Input material: blood. This TCR was sampled from a woman between 40 and 55 years old in good health. CDR3 amino acids: CSVTSGAEYEQYF. The CDR3 DNA reads TGCAGTGTTACATCCGGGGCGGAGTACGAGCAGTACTTC.